This T cell receptor beta chain came from a study of T cells in Graves' hyperthyroidism and ophthalmopathy. This clonotype was picked up a small number of times. The CDR3 runs to 15 residues. Germline V gives CDR1 MNHGY, CDR2 SVAAGI. J was trimmed by 0 bases and V by 8 bases; bases with no gene match: 6. RNA transcripts provided the source from which TCR beta CDR3 regions were amplified. TCR CDR3 regions were first amplified by RT-PCR with HTBI primers. Via MiXCR, TCRdb re-called the multiplex PCR reads, giving one row per CDR3 protein. The table has fewer than 450,000 distinct CDR3 sequences, around 15% seen once.

The sequenced sample was blood. The chain joins TRBV6-9 to TRBJ2-2; 7 nucleotides agree with TRBD2. The TCR comes from an older woman with Graves' ophthalmopathy. The CDR3 region has the DNA TGTGCCAGCCATTCTAGCGGAGCGAACACCGGGGAGCTGTTTTTT. Residues: CASHSSGANTGELFF.